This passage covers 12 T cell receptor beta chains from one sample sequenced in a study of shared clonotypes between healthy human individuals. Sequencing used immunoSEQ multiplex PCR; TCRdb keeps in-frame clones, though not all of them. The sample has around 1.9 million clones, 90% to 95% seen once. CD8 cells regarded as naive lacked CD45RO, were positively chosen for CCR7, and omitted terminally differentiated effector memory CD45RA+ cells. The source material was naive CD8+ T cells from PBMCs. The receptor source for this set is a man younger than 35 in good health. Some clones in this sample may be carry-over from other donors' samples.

This CDR3 reads CASSQGQKADTQYF. The CDR3 DNA reads TGCGCCAGCAGCCAGGGACAGAAGGCAGATACGCAGTATTTT. V and J are TRBV4-3 and TRBJ2-3; 7 positions agree with TRBD1. The germline V gene encodes CDR1 LGHNA and CDR2 YSLEER. The CDR3 extends over 14 amino acids. The junction had 4 bases not matched to a gene; V was cut back by 3 bases and J by 4 bases.

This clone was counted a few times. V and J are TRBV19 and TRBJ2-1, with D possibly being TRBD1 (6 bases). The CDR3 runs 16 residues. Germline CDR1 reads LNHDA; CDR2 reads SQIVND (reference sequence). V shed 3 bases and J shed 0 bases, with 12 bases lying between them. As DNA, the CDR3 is TGTGCCAGTAGTATTGACAGGTCCTACTCCTACAATGAGCAGTTCTTC. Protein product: CASSIDRSYSYNEQFF. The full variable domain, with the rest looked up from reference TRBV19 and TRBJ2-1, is DGGITQSPKYLFRKEGQNVTLSCEQNLNHDAMYWYRQDPGQGLRLIYYSQIVNDFQKGDIAEGYSVSREKKESFPLTVTSAQKNPTAFYLCASSIDRSYSYNEQFFGPGTRLTVL.

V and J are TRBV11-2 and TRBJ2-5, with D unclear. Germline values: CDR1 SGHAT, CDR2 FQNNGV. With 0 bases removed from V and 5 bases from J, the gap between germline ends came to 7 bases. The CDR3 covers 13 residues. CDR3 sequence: CASSLDVGETQYF. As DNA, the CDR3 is TGTGCCAGCAGCTTAGACGTCGGGGAGACCCAGTACTTC.

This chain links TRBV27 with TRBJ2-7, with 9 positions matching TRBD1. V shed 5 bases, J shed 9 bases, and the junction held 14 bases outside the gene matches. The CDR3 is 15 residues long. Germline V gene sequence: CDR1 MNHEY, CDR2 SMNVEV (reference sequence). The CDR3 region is CASSTIQDRGTGQYF. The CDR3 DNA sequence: TGTGCCAGCAGTACAATCCAGGACAGGGGAACGGGGCAGTACTTC.

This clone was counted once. The CDR3 coding sequence is TGTGCCAGCAGCTTATGGGACGGAAACAATGAGCAGTTCTTC. Its translation is CASSLWDGNNEQFF. V usage is TRBV7-3 and J usage is TRBJ2-1; D is perhaps TRBD1 or TRBD2 (5 bases each). The CDR3 extends over 14 amino acids. V was trimmed by 2 bases and J by 5 bases, leaving 10 bases between them. Germline CDR1 SGHTA, CDR2 FQGTGA.

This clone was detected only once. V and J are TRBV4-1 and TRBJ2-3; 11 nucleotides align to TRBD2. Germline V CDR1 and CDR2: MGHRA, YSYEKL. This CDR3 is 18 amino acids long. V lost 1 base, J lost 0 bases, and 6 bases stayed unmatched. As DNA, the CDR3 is TGCGCCAGCAGCCAAGTTGCTAGCGGGAGGCTCAGCACAGATACGCAGTATTTT. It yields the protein CASSQVASGRLSTDTQYF.

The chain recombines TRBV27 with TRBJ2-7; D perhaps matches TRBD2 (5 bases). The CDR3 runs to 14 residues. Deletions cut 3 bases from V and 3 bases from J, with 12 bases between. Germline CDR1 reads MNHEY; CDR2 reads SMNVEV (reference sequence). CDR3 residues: CASSFRGLYYEQYF. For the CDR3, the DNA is TGTGCCAGCAGTTTCCGGGGTCTGTACTACGAGCAGTACTTC.

DNA for the CDR3: TGTGCCAGCAGCTCTTGGAGTGGGGACAAAAACATTCAGTACTTC. Translation: CASSSWSGDKNIQYF. The gene calls are TRBV7-2 and TRBJ2-4; D uncertain. The length of the CDR3 is 15 residues. V was clipped by 4 bases and J by 3 bases, with 13 bases between them. Germline lookup yields CDR1 SGHTA and CDR2 FQGNSA.

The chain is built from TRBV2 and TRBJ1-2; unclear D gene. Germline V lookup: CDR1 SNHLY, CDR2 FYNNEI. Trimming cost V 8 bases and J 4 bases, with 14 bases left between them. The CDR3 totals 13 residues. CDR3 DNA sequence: TGTGCCAGCCCCCCTGCATCAGGCTATGGCTACACCTTC. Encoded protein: CASPPASGYGYTF.

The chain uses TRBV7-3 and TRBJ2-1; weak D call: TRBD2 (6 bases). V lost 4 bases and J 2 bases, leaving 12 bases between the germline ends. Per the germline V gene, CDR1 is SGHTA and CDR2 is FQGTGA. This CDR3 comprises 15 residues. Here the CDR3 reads CASSSTAGPYNEQFF. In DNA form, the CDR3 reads TGTGCCAGCAGCTCTACTGCGGGGCCCTACAATGAGCAGTTCTTC. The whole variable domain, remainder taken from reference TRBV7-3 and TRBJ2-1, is GAGVSQTPSNKVTEKGKYVELRCDPISGHTALYWYRQSLGQGPEFLIYFQGTGAADDSGLPNDRFFAVRPEGSVSTLKIQRTERGDSAVYLCASSSTAGPYNEQFFGPGTRLTVL.

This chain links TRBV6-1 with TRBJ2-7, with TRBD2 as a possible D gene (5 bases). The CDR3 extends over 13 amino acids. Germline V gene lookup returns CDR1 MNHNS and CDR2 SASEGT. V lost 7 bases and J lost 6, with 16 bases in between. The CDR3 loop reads CASTLPSRGEQYF. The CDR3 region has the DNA TGTGCCAGCACCCTGCCTAGCCGGGGCGAGCAGTACTTC.

CDR3 residues: CASTLGLNTEAFF. CDR3 nucleotide sequence: TGTGCCAGCACCTTGGGCCTGAACACTGAAGCTTTCTTT. The rearrangement uses TRBV6-6 and TRBJ1-1; D uncertain. There are 13 residues in the CDR3. The V gene's germline CDR1 is MNHNY and CDR2 SVGAGI (reference sequence). Trimming stripped 7 bases from V and 0 bases from J, with 9 bases between.